The 24 T cell receptor beta chains below all came from one sample that was sequenced in a study of OX40 agonist ivuxolimab in advanced cancers. Measured with immunoSEQ multiplex PCR; TCRdb has only the in-frame clones, and not every one. The table includes around 80,000 clones, around 90% detected once. This sample comprised CD4+ or CD8+ T cells sorted from blood, obtained in a trial of the OX40 agonist ivuxolimab. The receptors shown here come from an adult with an advanced solid tumor such as melanoma, head and neck, liver or kidney cancer.

CDR3 bases: TGTGCCTGGAGTGCTAACGATCTTAGCACAGATACGCAGTATTTT. Protein product: CAWSANDLSTDTQYF. The chain is built from TRBV30 and TRBJ2-3, with D hard to call. The V and J ends lost 1 base and 0 bases respectively, with 11 bases between them. CDR1 and CDR2 from the germline V gene are GTSNPN and SVGIG (reference sequence). The CDR3 loop spans 15 amino acids.

The chain has TRBV5-4 and TRBJ2-7; 11 positions match TRBD1. In germline, CDR1 is SGHNT, CDR2 YYREEE (reference sequence). The CDR3 is 15 residues long. V lost 0 bases to trimming and J lost 5 bases; unmatched junction nucleotides: 4. CDR3 sequence: CASSLAGQGAHEQYF. In nucleotides, the CDR3 is TGTGCCAGCAGCTTGGCCGGACAGGGGGCCCACGAGCAGTACTTC.

This chain joins TRBV28 and TRBJ2-2, with D maybe TRBD2 (6 bases). This CDR3 is 15 amino acids long. Germline lookup yields CDR1 MDHEN and CDR2 SYDVKM. V was pared by 10 bases and J by 2 bases, with 17 bases between. CDR3 bases: TGTGCCACCCTCCTGGCCGGGGGTAACACCGGGGAGCTGTTTTTT. The encoded protein is CATLLAGGNTGELFF.

This clone was recorded a few times. CDR3 loop: CASSVRGGSGNTIYF. CDR3 nucleotide sequence: TGTGCCAGCAGCGTGAGGGGTGGATCTGGAAACACCATATATTTT. V is TRBV9 and J is TRBJ1-3, with a weak D call TRBD1 (5 bases). CDR3 length: 15 amino acids. The germline V and J ends were trimmed by 2 bases and 1 base, with 10 bases remaining between them. CDR1 and CDR2 from the germline V gene are SGDLS and YYNGEE.

This chain connects TRBV7-9 to TRBJ2-7; the D gene is possibly TRBD1 (6 bases). CDR3 size: 15 residues. From germline, CDR1 is SEHNR and CDR2 FQNEAQ (reference sequence). Trimming stripped 0 bases from V and 6 bases from J, with 15 bases between. In DNA form, the CDR3 reads TGTGCCAGCAGCTTAGCGTTGGGGGCTTACGGCGAGCAGTACTTC. Its protein is CASSLALGAYGEQYF. Variable domain in full (rest from reference TRBV7-9 and TRBJ2-7): DTGVSQNPRHKITKRGQNVTFRCDPISEHNRLYWYRQTLGQGPEFLTYFQNEAQLEKSRLLSDRFSAERPKGSFSTLEIQRTEQGDSAMYLCASSLALGAYGEQYFGPGTRLTVT.

The V and J genes are TRBV15 and TRBJ1-1; no clear D. CDR1 and CDR2 from the germline V gene are LNHNV and YYDKDF (reference sequence). The CDR3 consists of 13 residues. Trimming removed 11 bases at V and 5 bases at J, with 18 bases between. CDR3 protein: CASMEGGRTEAFF. The CDR3 nucleotides are TGTGCCTCCATGGAGGGAGGGAGGACTGAAGCTTTCTTT.

The CDR3 loop reads CASKRGTSATGELFF. CDR3 coding DNA: TGTGCCAGTAAAAGGGGGACTAGCGCCACCGGGGAGCTGTTTTTT. The chain couples TRBV19 to TRBJ2-2; 10 positions match TRBD2. V trimming: 7 bases; J trimming: 4 bases; junction bases outside the gene matches: 6. This CDR3 is built from 15 residues. The germline CDR1 and CDR2 sequences are LNHDA and SQIVND (reference sequence).

The gene calls are TRBV7-2 and TRBJ2-7; 7 nucleotides align to TRBD1. Germline trimming cut 2 bases from V and 3 bases from J; bases unmatched to any gene: 4. Germline CDR1 reads SGHTA; CDR2 reads FQGNSA. The CDR3 is made up of 14 amino acids. The CDR3 region has the DNA TGTGCCAGCAGCTTACCACAGGGGTTCTACGAGCAGTACTTC. Amino acid sequence: CASSLPQGFYEQYF.

The chain employs TRBV30 and TRBJ2-1; D possibly corresponds to TRBD2 (6 bases). Looked up from germline, CDR1 is GTSNPN and CDR2 is SVGIG (reference sequence). The CDR3 totals 15 residues. V gave up 0 bases and J gave up 3 bases, with 12 bases separating them. CDR3 DNA sequence: TGTGCCTGGAGTGTACGCGGGAAATTCTACAATGAGCAGTTCTTC. Its protein product is CAWSVRGKFYNEQFF.

A single count supports this clone. The chain couples TRBV28 to TRBJ1-5; D not certain. The CDR3 sequence is 12 residues long. Trimming stripped 6 bases from V and 0 bases from J, with 3 bases between. The germline CDR1 and CDR2 sequences are MDHEN and SYDVKM. In DNA form, the CDR3 reads TGTGCCAGCAGCGGTAGCAATCAGCCCCAGCATTTT. Encoded protein: CASSGSNQPQHF.

The CDR3 nucleotides read TGTGCCAGCAGCTTGGTAGGCACTGAAGCTTTCTTT. Translation gives CASSLVGTEAFF. V usage is TRBV5-5 and J usage is TRBJ1-1; the D is unclear. The CDR3 contains 12 residues. Germline V gene data show CDR1 as SGHKS and CDR2 as YYEKEE (reference sequence). The V gene lost 0 bases and the J gene lost 4 bases, with 4 bases spanning the gap.

The rearrangement uses TRBV20-1 and TRBJ2-1; D is undetermined. The CDR3 sequence is 11 residues long. CDR1 and CDR2 from the germline V gene are DFQATT and SNEGSKA (reference sequence). V gave up 3 bases and J gave up 5 bases, with 5 bases separating them. CDR3 in DNA: TGCAGTGCTAGCCGCGACAATGAGCAGTTCTTC. It encodes CSASRDNEQFF.

The chain is built from TRBV7-7 and TRBJ2-5; D is uncertain. Trimming left V 1 base short and J 0 bases short, with 6 bases between. The CDR3 contains 14 residues. Germline CDR1 reads SSHAT; CDR2 reads FNYEAQ (reference sequence). In DNA, the CDR3 is TGTGCCAGCAGCTTAGGTAGTCACCAAGAGACCCAGTACTTC. Its protein is CASSLGSHQETQYF. Using reference TRBV7-7 and TRBJ2-5 for the parts outside the CDR3, the full variable domain is GAGVSQSPRYKVTKRGQDVTLRCDPISSHATLYWYQQALGQGPEFLTYFNYEAQPDKSGLPSDRFSAERPEGSISTLTIQRTEQRDSAMYRCASSLGSHQETQYFGPGTRLLVL.

J is TRBJ1-6 and V is TRBV5-6; D possibly corresponds to TRBD1 (6 bases). The CDR3 runs 14 residues. Trimming took 4 bases from V and 6 from J, leaving 11 bases between them. Germline CDR1 is SGHDT and CDR2 is YYEEEE. CDR3 loop: CASSQGTFNSPLHF. In DNA form, the CDR3 reads TGTGCCAGCAGCCAAGGGACATTTAATTCACCCCTCCACTTT.

The gene calls are TRBV2 and TRBJ2-3, with 8 bases identical to TRBD1. Trimming removed 3 bases from V and 3 bases from J; junction bases left unmatched: 5. In germline, CDR1 is SNHLY, CDR2 FYNNEI. The CDR3 loop spans 15 amino acids. The CDR3 sequence: CASSETGDSTDTQYF. The CDR3, as DNA: TGTGCCAGCAGTGAGACAGGGGATAGTACAGATACGCAGTATTTT.

This chain connects TRBV19 to TRBJ1-2, with TRBD1 identical over 7 bases. V gave up 3 bases and J gave up 7 bases; unmatched junction bases: 2. There are 12 residues in the CDR3. The germline V gene has CDR1 LNHDA and CDR2 SQIVND (reference sequence). CDR3 loop: CASSMTGTGYTF. The DNA for the CDR3 is TGTGCCAGTAGTATGACAGGGACTGGCTACACCTTC.

CDR3 loop: CASRGLAGGNIQYF. The CDR3 nucleotides are TGTGCCAGTAGGGGACTAGCGGGGGGAAACATTCAGTACTTC. J is TRBJ2-4 and V is TRBV19; 15 bases line up with TRBD2. Per the germline V gene, CDR1 is LNHDA and CDR2 is SQIVND (reference sequence). V lost 6 bases, J lost 6 bases, and 0 bases stayed unmatched. The CDR3 sequence is 14 residues long.

This clone was detected only a few times. V is TRBV6-4 and J is TRBJ2-7, with unresolved D. The CDR3 covers 8 residues. From germline, CDR1 is MRHNA and CDR2 SNTAGT. V dropped 8 bases and J dropped 7 bases, with 3 bases sitting between them. CDR3 nucleotide sequence: TGTGCCAGCCTAGAGCAGTACTTC. Translated, it gives CASLEQYF.

The chain has TRBV28 and TRBJ1-5; D remains ambiguous. The V end lost 6 bases, the J end lost 8 bases, and 17 bases lay between the germline ends. Per the germline V gene, CDR1 is MDHEN and CDR2 is SYDVKM. CDR3 length: 14 residues. CDR3 residues: CASSLGVSQEPQHF. In nucleotides, the CDR3 is TGTGCCAGCAGCTTAGGAGTCTCCCAGGAGCCCCAGCATTTT.

This chain connects TRBV19 to TRBJ2-5, with 7 bases matching TRBD1. The V segment lost 3 bases and the J segment 4 bases; nucleotides outside the gene matches: 2. In germline, CDR1 is LNHDA, CDR2 SQIVND (reference sequence). The CDR3 covers 13 residues. The CDR3 DNA follows: TGTGCCAGTAGTATTTACAGGGGAGAGACCCAGTACTTC. This encodes CASSIYRGETQYF.

The chain uses TRBV5-4 and TRBJ2-7; D possibly matches TRBD1 or TRBD2 (5 bases each). CDR3 length equals 13 residues. With 0 bases removed from V and 5 bases from J, the gap between germline ends came to 9 bases. Germline CDR1 is SGHNT and CDR2 is YYREEE (reference sequence). In DNA, the CDR3 is TGTGCCAGCAGCTTGGTGAGGGGAAACGAGCAGTACTTC. It encodes CASSLVRGNEQYF.

The chain carries TRBV5-1 and TRBJ2-3; D call uncertain. The germline V gene has CDR1 SGHRS and CDR2 YFSETQ. The V end was cut by 6 bases, the J end by 1 base, with 21 bases between. The CDR3 totals 17 residues. The CDR3 DNA reads as TGCGCCAGCACCTCACTACCCCCTAGTTTAGGCACAGATACGCAGTATTTT. Protein product: CASTSLPPSLGTDTQYF.

The rearrangement uses TRBV2 and TRBJ1-6, with TRBD1 matching 8 bases. V trimming: 8 bases; J trimming: 7 bases; junction bases outside the gene matches: 7. There are 14 residues in the CDR3. Per the germline V gene, CDR1 is SNHLY and CDR2 is FYNNEI. In nucleotides, the CDR3 is TGTGCCAGCGTCTTGGACAGGGCAAATTCACCCCTCCACTTT. Amino acid sequence: CASVLDRANSPLHF.

V and J are TRBV6-5 and TRBJ2-7; tentative D call: TRBD2 (6 bases). The CDR3 has 10 residues. V lost 10 bases and J 11 bases, leaving 15 bases between the germline ends. Germline V gene data show CDR1 as MNHEY and CDR2 as SVGAGI. The CDR3 DNA follows: TGTGCCACCGGGGAGCGCGGGGAGTACTTC. This sequence encodes CATGERGEYF.